What follows is one T cell receptor (beta chain) and its context. The data were obtained in a study of radiation and T cells in renal cell carcinoma. Across the whole study: Nephrectomy followed 15 Gy stereotactic body radiation by 4 weeks.

TCRdb keeps only in-frame clones here, not all; method: immunoSEQ multiplex PCR. The repertoire has 100,000 to 150,000 clones, 80% to 85% of them found once; the top ten carry 3%. Germline values: CDR1 MNHNY, CDR2 SVGAGI (reference sequence). Trimming stripped 5 bases from V and 0 bases from J, with 14 bases between. This CDR3 is 16 amino acids long. The sample's time point: baseline pretreatment blood. Treatment specified: 15 Gy SBRT to primary tumor, nephrectomy 4 weeks later. Blood was sampled at baseline, 2 weeks and 4 weeks after SBRT. This TCR was sampled from an older woman with renal cell carcinoma. This sample comprised blood, obtained from a patient whose treatment included radiotherapy and nephrectomy. This chain links TRBV6-6 with TRBJ1-5; D is possibly TRBD1 (6 bases). Here the CDR3 reads CASSHGGTYSNQPQHF. Written as DNA, the CDR3 is TGTGCCAGCAGTCACGGGGGCACCTATAGCAATCAGCCCCAGCATTTT.